Presented here are 10 T cell receptor beta chains from one specimen sequenced in a study of T cell responses to AZD1222 COVID-19 vaccine (dated by TCRdb to about 2021). The time point label, as the study defines it: about 28 days (+/-7) after the second vaccine dose. Library construction relied on the immunoSEQ multiplex PCR assay. The table was pulled from immuneACCESS by TCRdb, which kept in-frame rearrangements only. Such tables lose some clones; where checked, under half of the loss comes from unresolved V genes, and the rest has no known cause. The sample includes more than 120,000 clones, with roughly 93% observed a single time. Around 10% of the sample lies in the top ten. The source was peripheral blood, collected 28 days after the second AZD1222 dose. These TCRs come from an adult who received the AZD1222 COVID-19 vaccine.

The V call is TRBV12-5, the J call TRBJ2-5; 7 bases fit TRBD1. CDR3 length equals 13 residues. Germline V gene lookup returns CDR1 LGHNT and CDR2 FRNRAP. The CDR3 DNA reads as TGTGCGAGCTCCGACAGGGAGTTTTCTTCCCAGTACTTC. Translation: CASSDREFSSQYF.

The rearrangement joins TRBV10-3 to TRBJ2-1; TRBD2 matches 14 bases. The V gene end was trimmed by 4 bases and the J gene end by 8 bases; junction bases not matched to a gene: 7. The CDR3 length is 16 residues. CDR1 is ENHRY and CDR2 is SYGVKD in the germline V gene. The CDR3 reads CAISAPGLAGEDEQFF. The CDR3 nucleotides are TGTGCCATCAGTGCTCCGGGACTAGCGGGAGAGGATGAGCAGTTCTTC.

The CDR3 sequence is CASSLGWSANQPQHF. CDR3 sequence (DNA): TGTGCCAGCAGCTTGGGATGGTCAGCTAATCAGCCCCAGCATTTT. J is TRBJ1-5 and V is TRBV5-5; no clear D gene. The CDR3 is 15 residues long. V lost 0 bases, J lost 4 bases, and 11 bases lay in between. The germline V gene has CDR1 SGHKS and CDR2 YYEKEE (reference sequence).

This chain links TRBV6-6 with TRBJ1-2; maybe TRBD1 (5 bases). CDR1 and CDR2 from the germline V gene are MNHNY and SVGAGI (reference sequence). CDR3 length equals 15 residues. Between the trimmed V and J ends, which lost 0 bases and 6 bases, there was a span of 14 bases. CDR3 amino acids: CASSYSGGGSHGYTF. The CDR3 DNA reads as TGTGCCAGCAGTTACTCTGGGGGGGGATCCCATGGCTACACCTTC.

The chain has TRBV12-3 or TRBV12-4 and TRBJ1-1; the D is unclear. There are 13 residues in the CDR3. With 5 bases removed from V and 1 base from J, the gap between germline ends came to 8 bases. The chain's CDR3 is CASSPPWNTEAFF. The CDR3 nucleotides are TGTGCCAGCAGTCCCCCGTGGAACACTGAAGCTTTCTTT.

This chain connects TRBV18 to TRBJ1-2; 9 bases align to TRBD1. Germline CDR1 and CDR2: KGHSH and LQKENI. J was trimmed by 2 bases and V by 6 bases; bases with no gene match: 4. The CDR3 loop spans 14 amino acids. The CDR3 nucleotides read TGTGCCAGCTCTCCCGGGACAGGGAACTATGGCTACACCTTC. It codes for CASSPGTGNYGYTF.

This chain connects TRBV27 to TRBJ2-7; D is ambiguous. Per germline, CDR1 MNHEY and CDR2 SMNVEV (reference sequence). Trimming left V 5 bases short and J 2 bases short, with 19 bases between. The CDR3 is made up of 16 amino acids. The CDR3: CASSPLVGAGPYEQYV. DNA for the CDR3: TGTGCCAGCAGTCCCCTCGTAGGCGCAGGACCCTACGAGCAGTACGTC.

This chain joins TRBV6-4 and TRBJ1-6; weak D call: TRBD1 (6 bases). CDR3 size: 16 residues. From germline, CDR1 is MRHNA and CDR2 SNTAGT. Between the trimmed V and J ends, which lost 0 bases and 6 bases, there was a span of 12 bases. The CDR3 region has the DNA TGTGCCAGCAGTGACTCAAGAAGAGGGGGTAATTCACCCCTCCACTTT. Translated: CASSDSRRGGNSPLHF.

The rearrangement joins TRBV15 to TRBJ2-3; D perhaps matches TRBD2 (7 bases). The V gene lost 1 base and the J gene lost 1 base, with 15 bases spanning the gap. The CDR3 sequence is 17 residues long. Germline loops: CDR1 LNHNV, CDR2 YYDKDF (reference sequence). CDR3 sequence: CATSRGRGGEGTDTQYF. DNA for the CDR3: TGTGCCACCAGCAGAGGGAGAGGGGGGGAAGGCACAGATACGCAGTATTTT.

V is TRBV19 and J is TRBJ2-1; 11 nucleotides match TRBD2. Germline CDR1 is LNHDA and CDR2 is SQIVND (reference sequence). V lost 3 bases, J lost 12 bases, and 10 bases stayed unmatched. This CDR3 is 15 amino acids long. The chain's CDR3 is CASSINSGGAGGQFF. The CDR3 DNA is TGTGCCAGTAGTATTAATAGCGGGGGGGCCGGTGGGCAGTTCTTC.